The 24 T cell receptor beta chains given below trace back to one sample, sequenced in a study of T cell responses to AZD1222 COVID-19 vaccine (dated by TCRdb to the early 2020s). Library preparation used the immunoSEQ multiplex PCR assay. The immuneACCESS repertoire file appears here via TCRdb, limited to in-frame rearrangements. These files lack a portion of the clones; in checked studies, under half of the deficit traces to unresolved V genes, and the cause of the others is not known. The sample contains some 100,000 clones, 70% to 90% of them found a single time. 17% of the sample is in the top ten clones. The sample's time point, from its label and the paper: about 28 days (+/-7) after the second vaccine dose. The sequencing here drew on peripheral blood, taken 28 days after the second AZD1222 dose. The receptors stem from an adult who received the AZD1222 COVID-19 vaccine.

This chain uses TRBV6-1 with TRBJ2-2; maybe TRBD2 (5 bases). The CDR3 has 13 residues. The V gene's germline CDR1 is MNHNS and CDR2 SASEGT. Trimming removed 3 bases from V and 10 bases from J, with 12 bases in between. The DNA for the CDR3 is TGTGCCAGCAGTGACAGATACCGGGAGGAGCTGTTTTTT. Its translation is CASSDRYREELFF.

This chain connects TRBV18 to TRBJ2-7, with 7 bases that match TRBD1. The length of the CDR3 is 17 residues. The germline V gene has CDR1 KGHSH and CDR2 LQKENI. Trimming cost V 2 bases and J 0 bases; bases outside gene matches: 10. The CDR3 sequence: CASSPSEGGLSSYEQYF. The DNA for the CDR3 is TGTGCCAGCTCACCATCCGAAGGGGGCCTAAGCTCCTACGAGCAGTACTTC.

This clone was found a few times. This chain links TRBV19 with TRBJ1-5, with TRBD1 matching over 7 bases. V shed 3 bases, J shed 2 bases, and the junction held 4 bases outside the gene matches. The V gene's germline CDR1 is LNHDA and CDR2 SQIVND (reference sequence). CDR3 length: 15 amino acids. CDR3 region: CASSIWTGGNQPQHF. The CDR3 region has the DNA TGTGCCAGTAGTATTTGGACAGGCGGCAATCAGCCCCAGCATTTT.

CDR3 residues: CASSEERAEGVFGNTIYF. The CDR3 nucleotides are TGTGCCAGCAGTGAAGAGCGGGCCGAGGGGGTCTTTGGAAACACCATATATTTT. This chain links TRBV25-1 with TRBJ1-3, with D possibly being TRBD1 (6 bases). The CDR3 has 18 amino acids. V was cut by 2 bases and J by 3 bases, with 20 bases left in between. CDR1 and CDR2 (germline): MGHDK, SYGVNS.

CDR3 sequence reads: CASSLGGGSDEQYF. CDR3 nucleotide sequence: TGCGCCAGCAGCTTGGGAGGGGGCTCGGACGAGCAGTACTTC. V is TRBV5-1 and J is TRBJ2-7; 7 bases line up with TRBD1. The CDR3 has 14 residues. J lost 5 bases, V lost 0 bases, and 5 bases had no gene match. Germline assignment: CDR1 SGHRS and CDR2 YFSETQ.

The CDR3 coding sequence is TGTGCCATAGGACAGGGGAACTATGGCTACACCTTC. This codes for CAIGQGNYGYTF. The gene calls are TRBV6-5 and TRBJ1-2, with 9 bases identical to TRBD1. Losses at the gene ends were 10 bases for V and 2 bases for J; bases not matched to a gene: 2. This CDR3 comprises 12 residues. Germline V gene lookup returns CDR1 MNHEY and CDR2 SVGAGI.

This clone was detected only once. The chain uses TRBV6-6 and TRBJ2-5; 11 bases align to TRBD2. The CDR3 has 17 residues. CDR1 and CDR2 from the germline V gene are MNHNY and SVGAGI (reference sequence). The ends lost 5 bases at V and 2 bases at J; junction bases unmatched: 10. The CDR3 region is CASSPRLAGRRQETQYF. DNA for the CDR3: TGTGCCAGCAGTCCCCGACTAGCGGGGAGGCGGCAAGAGACCCAGTACTTC.

The rearrangement links TRBV12-5 to TRBJ2-1; TRBD2 agrees at 11 bases. The CDR3 totals 13 residues. Germline values: CDR1 LGHNT, CDR2 FRNRAP. Trimming took 2 bases from V and 11 from J; bases not matched to a gene: 2. The CDR3 sequence is CASGLLAGGKQFF. The DNA of the CDR3 is TGTGCTAGTGGTTTGCTAGCGGGGGGAAAGCAGTTCTTC.

A remark on this clone: Distinct nucleotide sequences in the sample also encode this CDR3. The chain couples TRBV6-2 or TRBV6-3 to TRBJ1-3; perhaps TRBD1 as D (5 bases). Trimming removed 2 bases from V and 3 bases from J, with 8 bases in between. Germline V gene sequence: CDR1 MNHEY, CDR2 SVGEGT. The CDR3 totals 14 residues. CDR3 sequence (DNA): TGTGCCAGCAGTTACGGGGGGAGTGGAAACACCATATATTTT. Amino acids: CASSYGGSGNTIYF.

The chain recombines TRBV2 with TRBJ2-1; TRBD2 matches 8 bases. CDR1 and CDR2 from the germline V gene are SNHLY and FYNNEI. The length of the CDR3 is 12 residues. The V gene end was trimmed by 4 bases and the J gene end by 14 bases; junction bases not matched to a gene: 7. In nucleotides, the CDR3 is TGTGCCAGCAGTGGTAGTCAAGCGGGGGAGTTCTTC. Amino acid sequence: CASSGSQAGEFF.

The chain recombines TRBV18 with TRBJ1-6; the D gene is possibly TRBD1 (5 bases). Germline V gene data show CDR1 as KGHSH and CDR2 as LQKENI. The CDR3 sequence is 15 residues long. V lost 5 bases and J 5 bases, leaving 13 bases between the germline ends. This chain's CDR3 is CASSASGGDNSPLHF. The CDR3 DNA follows: TGTGCCAGCTCAGCCAGTGGAGGGGATAATTCACCCCTCCACTTT.

This chain connects TRBV4-2 to TRBJ2-3; D not certain. The germline V gene encodes CDR1 LGHNA and CDR2 YNFKEQ. The CDR3 runs 14 residues. The germline V and J ends were trimmed by 4 bases and 2 bases, with 10 bases remaining between them. The CDR3 here is CASSPVGNTDTQYF. DNA for the CDR3: TGTGCCAGCAGCCCCGTAGGGAACACAGATACGCAGTATTTT.

The gene calls are TRBV29-1 and TRBJ1-5; tentative D call: TRBD1 (5 bases). V was cut by 6 bases and J by 4 bases, with 10 bases left in between. Germline assignment: CDR1 SQVTM and CDR2 ANQGSEA. There are 12 residues in the CDR3. In DNA, the CDR3 is TGCAGCGTGGGGGGGGGTAATCAGCCCCAGCATTTT. Translated: CSVGGGNQPQHF.

The chain uses TRBV7-7 and TRBJ2-2, with D perhaps matching TRBD1 (6 bases). Germline V gene lookup returns CDR1 SSHAT and CDR2 FNYEAQ (reference sequence). V was cut by 5 bases and J by 3 bases, with 13 bases left in between. The CDR3 is made up of 15 amino acids. The CDR3 DNA is TGTGCCAGCAGCGTTGGACACAGGGACACCGGGGAGCTGTTTTTT. Translation gives CASSVGHRDTGELFF.

This chain joins TRBV20-1 and TRBJ1-1; no firm D call. The CDR3 has 11 amino acids. The germline V gene has CDR1 DFQATT and CDR2 SNEGSKA (reference sequence). Trimming left V 6 bases short and J 4 bases short, with 9 bases between. CDR3 sequence reads: CSAKRVTEAFF. Written as DNA, the CDR3 is TGCAGTGCGAAGCGGGTCACTGAAGCTTTCTTT.

The V gene is TRBV29-1, the J gene TRBJ2-7, with D perhaps matching TRBD1 (6 bases). Germline CDR1 and CDR2: SQVTM and ANQGSEA. The CDR3 extends over 15 amino acids. With 1 base removed from V and 0 bases from J, the gap between germline ends came to 13 bases. CDR3 in DNA: TGCAGCGTTGAAGTCCAGGGGCGAAACTCCTACGAGCAGTACTTC. It translates to CSVEVQGRNSYEQYF.

This clone showed up just a few times. The chain carries TRBV29-1 and TRBJ2-1; D gene uncertain. Trimming removed 6 bases from V and 9 bases from J, with 18 bases in between. CDR3 size: 13 residues. From germline, CDR1 is SQVTM and CDR2 ANQGSEA. CDR3 residues: CSVVDWPRVEQFF. CDR3 DNA: TGCAGCGTGGTAGACTGGCCTAGGGTTGAGCAGTTCTTC.

The chain recombines TRBV6-5 with TRBJ1-1, with unresolved D. Germline loops: CDR1 MNHEY, CDR2 SVGAGI. The CDR3 has 12 residues. Trimming removed 7 bases at V and 1 base at J, with 7 bases between. The CDR3 region has the DNA TGTGCCAGCAAAAATCCGAACACTGAAGCTTTCTTT. This gives the protein CASKNPNTEAFF.

J is TRBJ1-6 and V is TRBV7-6, with 7 bases identical to TRBD1. Germline V gives CDR1 SGHVS, CDR2 FNYEAQ. With V trimmed by 4 bases and J by 5 bases, 8 bases remained unmatched. The CDR3 has 16 residues. The CDR3 sequence is CASSSGGQGDNSPLHF. The CDR3 nucleotides are TGTGCCAGCAGCTCGGGGGGTCAGGGGGATAATTCACCCCTCCACTTT.

The chain has TRBV18 and TRBJ2-5; D is undetermined. The CDR3 covers 12 residues. CDR1 and CDR2 (germline): KGHSH, LQKENI. With 3 bases removed from V and 5 bases from J, the gap between germline ends came to 7 bases. The CDR3 DNA is TGTGCCAGCTCACCGGGCTTGGAGACCCAGTACTTC. This gives the protein CASSPGLETQYF.

CDR3 residues: CASSPSDGYTEAFF. Written as DNA, the CDR3 is TGTGCCAGCAGCCCTTCGGACGGCTACACTGAAGCTTTCTTT. The chain couples TRBV7-2 to TRBJ1-1; D gene uncertain. The germline V gene encodes CDR1 SGHTA and CDR2 FQGNSA. Trimming took off 5 bases at V and 3 bases at J, with 13 bases between the two ends. The CDR3 is made up of 14 amino acids. The full variable domain, with the rest looked up from reference TRBV7-2 and TRBJ1-1, is GAGVSQSPSNKVTEKGKDVELRCDPISGHTALYWYRQSLGQGLEFLIYFQGNSAPDKSGLPSDRFSAERTGGSVSTLTIQRTQQEDSAVYLCASSPSDGYTEAFFGQGTRLTVV.

This chain connects TRBV5-4 to TRBJ1-6; no clear D. This CDR3 has 15 amino acids. Per germline, CDR1 SGHNT and CDR2 YYREEE (reference sequence). The V gene lost 0 bases and the J gene lost 3 bases, with 7 bases spanning the gap. In nucleotides, the CDR3 is TGTGCCAGCAGCTTGGCAGGAGTCTATAATTCACCCCTCCACTTT. Translating it yields CASSLAGVYNSPLHF. Full variable domain (missing parts from reference TRBV5-4 and TRBJ1-6): ETGVTQSPTHLIKTRGQQVTLRCSSQSGHNTVSWYQQALGQGPQFIFQYYREEENGRGNFPPRFSGLQFPNYSSELNVNALELDDSALYLCASSLAGVYNSPLHFGNGTRLTVT.

This rearrangement joins TRBV5-6 to TRBJ1-2; D unclear. The CDR3 contains 14 residues. Germline V gene sequence: CDR1 SGHDT, CDR2 YYEEEE. V was shortened by 2 bases and J by 2 bases, with 10 bases between the two germline ends. The CDR3 DNA reads as TGTGCCAGCAGCTTCTGGGTTCGCAACTATGGCTACACCTTC. The encoded protein is CASSFWVRNYGYTF.

This sequence joins TRBV10-2 and TRBJ1-1, with D perhaps matching TRBD1 (5 bases). This CDR3 has 18 amino acids. V lost 2 bases, J lost 1 base, and 20 bases lay in between. Germline-derived CDR1 and CDR2 are WSHSY and SAAADI. The chain's CDR3 is CASSERFFLQGTNTEAFF. Written as DNA, the CDR3 is TGCGCCAGCAGTGAGCGCTTCTTTCTTCAGGGTACGAACACTGAAGCTTTCTTT.